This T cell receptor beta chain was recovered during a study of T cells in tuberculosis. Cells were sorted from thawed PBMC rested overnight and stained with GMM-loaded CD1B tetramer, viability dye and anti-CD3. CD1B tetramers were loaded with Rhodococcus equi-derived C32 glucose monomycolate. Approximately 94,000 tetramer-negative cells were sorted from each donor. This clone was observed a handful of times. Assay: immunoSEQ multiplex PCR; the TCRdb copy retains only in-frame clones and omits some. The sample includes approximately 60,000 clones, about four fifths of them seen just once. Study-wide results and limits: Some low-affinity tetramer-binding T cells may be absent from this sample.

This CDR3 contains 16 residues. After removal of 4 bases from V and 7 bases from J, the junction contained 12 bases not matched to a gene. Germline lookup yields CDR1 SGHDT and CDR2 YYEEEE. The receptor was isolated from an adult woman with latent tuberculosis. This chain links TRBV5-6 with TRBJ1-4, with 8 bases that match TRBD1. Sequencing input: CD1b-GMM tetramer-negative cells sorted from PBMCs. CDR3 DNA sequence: TGTGCCAGCAGCATACGATCCGGGACAGGAGGTGAAAAACTGTTTTTT. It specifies CASSIRSGTGGEKLFF.